The 14 T cell receptor beta chains in this list originate from one sample, sequenced in a study of post-analysis software for immune sequencing data. Findings and caveats of the study: Among several TRBV segments more frequent in patients than controls were TRBV5-6, TRBV5-1 and TRBV20-1.

These receptors' antigens are unknown. Prepared libraries of TCR beta cDNA carried unique molecular identifiers. TCRdb re-derived calls from the PCR reads in MiXCR, one entry per CDR3 protein. This table holds under 900,000 distinct CDR3 sequences, 53% found once. Sequencing was done on a sample of blood. These receptors were taken from a girl aged 10 to 17 with multiple sclerosis.

The chain combines TRBV30 with TRBJ1-5, with D unresolved. The CDR3 spans 11 residues. V was trimmed by 5 bases and J by 8 bases, leaving 10 bases between them. CDR1 is GTSNPN, CDR2 SVGIG, per germline (reference sequence). CDR3 protein: CAWSPGEPQHF. DNA for the CDR3: TGTGCCTGGTCCCCCGGGGAGCCCCAGCATTTT.

The chain carries TRBV9 and TRBJ2-7, with 9 bases that match TRBD1. Per germline, CDR1 SGDLS and CDR2 YYNGEE. Germline trimming cut 4 bases from V and 6 bases from J; bases unmatched to any gene: 5. The CDR3 contains 13 residues. CDR3 nucleotides: TGTGCCAGCAGCACGAAGGGACAGGGCGAGCAGTACTTC. It specifies CASSTKGQGEQYF. The full variable domain, its missing parts supplied by reference TRBV9 and TRBJ2-7, is DSGVTQTPKHLITATGQRVTLRCSPRSGDLSVYWYQQSLDQGLQFLIQYYNGEERAKGNILERFSAQQFPDLHSELNLSSLELGDSALYFCASSTKGQGEQYFGPGTRLTVT.

The V gene is TRBV30, the J gene TRBJ2-5, with a weak D call TRBD1 (7 bases). The CDR3 totals 14 residues. Germline CDR1 is GTSNPN and CDR2 is SVGIG (reference sequence). V shed 3 bases and J shed 2 bases, with 13 bases lying between them. The CDR3: CAWSPGGLQETQYF. In nucleotides, the CDR3 is TGTGCCTGGAGCCCAGGGGGACTTCAAGAGACCCAGTACTTC.

This clonotype has a handful of counts. The chain couples TRBV5-1 to TRBJ1-2, with D unclear. Germline V lookup: CDR1 SGHRS, CDR2 YFSETQ. The CDR3 length is 17 residues. Trimming removed 4 bases at V and 2 bases at J, with 21 bases between. The CDR3 spells CASSPRGAVSVNYGYTF. CDR3 DNA: TGCGCCAGCAGCCCTCGAGGAGCAGTTTCAGTCAACTATGGCTACACCTTC.

This chain links TRBV5-1 with TRBJ1-1; D possibly corresponds to TRBD1 (6 bases). This CDR3 region has 15 residues. The V gene's germline CDR1 is SGHRS and CDR2 YFSETQ. Trimming removed 7 bases at V and 2 bases at J, with 18 bases between. The CDR3 DNA sequence: TGCGCCAGCGGTCCCCCGGGACATTTCAACACTGAAGCTTTCTTT. Residues: CASGPPGHFNTEAFF.

The chain employs TRBV6-6 and TRBJ2-7; perhaps TRBD2 as D (6 bases). The CDR3 spans 14 residues. The V gene's germline CDR1 is MNHNY and CDR2 SVGAGI (reference sequence). The V end lost 4 bases, the J end lost 6 bases, and 16 bases lay between the germline ends. CDR3 residues: CASSSYGSESEQYF. The CDR3 nucleotides read TGTGCCAGCAGTTCCTACGGGAGCGAAAGCGAGCAGTACTTC.

The rearrangement links TRBV20-1 to TRBJ2-1, with 10 bases lining up with TRBD2. V shed 5 bases and J 7 bases; nucleotides not matched to a gene: 11. The CDR3 covers 15 residues. CDR1 and CDR2 from the germline V gene are DFQATT and SNEGSKA (reference sequence). CDR3 DNA: TGCAGTGCTCCCGTAGCGGGAGGATTTATAAATGAGCAGTTCTTC. This encodes CSAPVAGGFINEQFF.

The sample holds a few counts of this clonotype. V and J are TRBV10-2 and TRBJ2-7, with 13 bases identical to TRBD2. The CDR3 is made up of 15 amino acids. Germline loops: CDR1 WSHSY, CDR2 SAAADI. V dropped 9 bases and J dropped 7; count of bases not matched to a gene: 12. The CDR3 loop reads CASWTSGSLAGEQYF. Written as DNA, the CDR3 is TGCGCCAGTTGGACTAGCGGGAGCCTGGCGGGGGAGCAGTACTTC.

This clonotype was observed a handful of times. J is TRBJ2-7 and V is TRBV7-9; 9 bases are shared with TRBD2. The J segment lost 3 bases and the V segment lost 4 bases, leaving 4 bases of the junction unmatched. The germline V gene encodes CDR1 SEHNR and CDR2 FQNEAQ (reference sequence). This CDR3 comprises 14 residues. This CDR3 is CASSSGTSNYEQYF. The CDR3 DNA sequence: TGTGCCAGCAGCTCCGGGACTAGCAACTACGAGCAGTACTTC. The full variable domain, rest sourced from reference TRBV7-9 and TRBJ2-7, is DTGVSQNPRHKITKRGQNVTFRCDPISEHNRLYWYRQTLGQGPEFLTYFQNEAQLEKSRLLSDRFSAERPKGSFSTLEIQRTEQGDSAMYLCASSSGTSNYEQYFGPGTRLTVT.

With regard to this clonotype: Relative to the germline gene, one junction end is altered; a read error may explain this. The chain employs TRBV6-1 and TRBJ2-1; D is perhaps TRBD1 (6 bases). Germline V lookup: CDR1 MNHNS, CDR2 SASEGT. This CDR3 has 14 amino acids. In DNA form, the CDR3 reads TGTGCCAGCAGGGAAGTAAGTCGAGGGGGAGTGACGTTCTTC. This gives the protein CASREVSRGGVTFF.

The DNA for the CDR3 is TGCGCCAGCAGCCAGGGCCCTAGCGAGAAGTACCAAGAGACCCAGTACTTC. Its translation: CASSQGPSEKYQETQYF. The rearrangement joins TRBV4-1 to TRBJ2-5, with TRBD2 as a possible D gene (6 bases). Germline CDR1 is MGHRA and CDR2 is YSYEKL. With 3 bases removed from V and 0 bases from J, the gap between germline ends came to 17 bases. The CDR3 is 17 residues long.

This clonotype was seen a handful of times. The chain has TRBV11-2 and TRBJ2-1, with 8 bases aligning to TRBD1. V shed 5 bases, J shed 7 bases, and the junction held 10 bases outside the gene matches. CDR3 length equals 15 residues. CDR1 SGHAT and CDR2 FQNNGV come from the germline V gene. Written as DNA, the CDR3 is TGTGCCAGCAGCCCAGGGAGCAGGGGGCGGAATGAGCAGTTCTTC. Protein sequence: CASSPGSRGRNEQFF. The full variable domain, its missing parts supplied by reference TRBV11-2 and TRBJ2-1, is EAGVAQSPRYKIIEKRQSVAFWCNPISGHATLYWYQQILGQGPKLLIQFQNNGVVDDSQLPKDRFSAERLKGVDSTLKIQPAKLEDSAVYLCASSPGSRGRNEQFFGPGTRLTVL.

In its sample, this clonotype was seen a few times. The chain uses TRBV4-2 and TRBJ2-1; the D gene is possibly TRBD2 (6 bases). Per germline, CDR1 LGHNA and CDR2 YNFKEQ. Trimming cost V 1 base and J 0 bases, with 10 bases left between them. This CDR3 is built from 16 residues. DNA of the CDR3: TGTGCCAGCAGCCAAGCCATAGCGGACTCCTACAATGAGCAGTTCTTC. It yields the protein CASSQAIADSYNEQFF.

The chain links TRBV12-5 to TRBJ2-6; D is possibly TRBD1 (5 bases). From germline, CDR1 is LGHNT and CDR2 FRNRAP. V was pared by 4 bases and J by 4 bases, with 11 bases between. CDR3 length: 15 amino acids. The CDR3 DNA sequence: TGTGCTAGTGGTTCAAGGGGTCCCGGGGCCAACGTCCTGACTTTC. This gives the protein CASGSRGPGANVLTF.